Shown below are 9 T cell receptor beta chains from a single sample sequenced in a study of blood T cell repertoires in COVID-19. The assay was immunoSEQ multiplex PCR, and TCRdb's table has in-frame clones only and misses some. The sample contains around 140,000 clones, around 80% of which appear only once. The sequenced sample consisted of PBMCs or T cells enriched from blood (not recorded which). The receptors originated from a woman aged 45-65 years who had recovered from COVID-19.

The chain couples TRBV5-5 to TRBJ1-1; 10 bases agree with TRBD1. Germline assignment: CDR1 SGHKS and CDR2 YYEKEE (reference sequence). The CDR3 runs to 15 residues. Losses at the gene ends were 0 bases for V and 7 bases for J; bases not matched to a gene: 6. CDR3 residues: CASSLDPGQGREAFF. The CDR3 DNA is TGTGCCAGCAGCTTGGACCCGGGACAGGGGCGTGAAGCTTTCTTT.

The chain combines TRBV11-3 with TRBJ2-7; 8 positions agree with TRBD2. This CDR3 has 15 residues. Unmatched junction bases numbered 5, after V lost 4 bases and J lost 0 bases. The V gene's germline CDR1 is SGHNT and CDR2 YENEEA. CDR3 residues: CASSSFSGDSYEQYF. Written as DNA, the CDR3 is TGTGCCAGCAGCTCTTTTAGCGGGGACTCCTACGAGCAGTACTTC.

The chain recombines TRBV18 with TRBJ2-4; D not certain. Germline CDR1 and CDR2: KGHSH and LQKENI. V shed 0 bases and J shed 2 bases, with 14 bases lying between them. This CDR3 has 17 residues. DNA of the CDR3: TGTGCCAGCTCACCACCTGGGCCAAGACGGTCCAAAAACATTCAGTACTTC. Translated: CASSPPGPRRSKNIQYF.

The V and J genes are TRBV5-1 and TRBJ1-1; D may be TRBD1 (5 bases). The CDR3 extends over 14 amino acids. V gave up 0 bases and J gave up 1 base, with 7 bases separating them. CDR1 is SGHRS and CDR2 is YFSETQ in the germline V gene. The CDR3 loop is CASSLVQENTEAFF. In DNA, the CDR3 is TGCGCCAGCAGCTTGGTACAGGAGAACACTGAAGCTTTCTTT. Variable domain in full (rest from reference TRBV5-1 and TRBJ1-1): KAGVTQTPRYLIKTRGQQVTLSCSPISGHRSVSWYQQTPGQGLQFLFEYFSETQRNKGNFPGRFSGRQFSNSRSEMNVSTLELGDSALYLCASSLVQENTEAFFGQGTRLTVV.

V usage is TRBV11-2 and J usage is TRBJ2-1; D is possibly TRBD1 (7 bases). Trimming took 5 bases from V and 0 from J, leaving 17 bases between them. This CDR3 comprises 17 residues. Germline assignment: CDR1 SGHAT and CDR2 FQNNGV. As DNA, the CDR3 is TGTGCCAGCAGCCCCCCAGGGGGGTTCTCCTCCTACAATGAGCAGTTCTTC. It specifies CASSPPGGFSSYNEQFF.

This clone was seen a single time. V usage is TRBV7-8 and J usage is TRBJ2-5; 9 bases are a match to TRBD1. Trimming cost V 5 bases and J 1 base; bases outside gene matches: 5. The CDR3 loop spans 15 amino acids. The V gene's germline CDR1 is SGHVS and CDR2 FQNEAQ. CDR3 nucleotide sequence: TGTGCCAGCAGCATCTACAGGGGGCTCCAAGAGACCCAGTACTTC. Translating it yields CASSIYRGLQETQYF.

The rearrangement joins TRBV28 to TRBJ1-5; 10 positions agree with TRBD1. This CDR3 comprises 20 residues. Germline CDR1 MDHEN, CDR2 SYDVKM. Losses at the gene ends were 6 bases for V and 1 base for J; bases not matched to a gene: 18. The CDR3, as DNA: TGTGCCAGCAGGAAGGGGCATCCGGGACAGGGGCTCCTAAGCAATCAGCCCCAGCATTTT. Translating it yields CASRKGHPGQGLLSNQPQHF.

This chain joins TRBV28 and TRBJ1-2; 7 bases fit TRBD1. V was pared by 2 bases and J by 4 bases, with 7 bases of the junction left unmatched. CDR3 length: 15 residues. CDR1 is MDHEN, CDR2 SYDVKM, per germline. The CDR3 DNA is TGTGCCAGCAGTTTAGGAGGGGGCGGTTTCTATGGCTACACCTTC. This codes for CASSLGGGGFYGYTF.

V and J are TRBV23-1 and TRBJ2-5, with 11 positions matching TRBD1. TRBV23-1 has ORF status, its function being uncertain. V dropped 0 bases and J dropped 4; count of bases not matched to a gene: 10. This CDR3 spans 18 amino acids. DNA of the CDR3: TGCGCCAGCAGTCAATCGACGGGACCGGGACAGGGGGGAGAGACCCAGTACTTC. It specifies CASSQSTGPGQGGETQYF.